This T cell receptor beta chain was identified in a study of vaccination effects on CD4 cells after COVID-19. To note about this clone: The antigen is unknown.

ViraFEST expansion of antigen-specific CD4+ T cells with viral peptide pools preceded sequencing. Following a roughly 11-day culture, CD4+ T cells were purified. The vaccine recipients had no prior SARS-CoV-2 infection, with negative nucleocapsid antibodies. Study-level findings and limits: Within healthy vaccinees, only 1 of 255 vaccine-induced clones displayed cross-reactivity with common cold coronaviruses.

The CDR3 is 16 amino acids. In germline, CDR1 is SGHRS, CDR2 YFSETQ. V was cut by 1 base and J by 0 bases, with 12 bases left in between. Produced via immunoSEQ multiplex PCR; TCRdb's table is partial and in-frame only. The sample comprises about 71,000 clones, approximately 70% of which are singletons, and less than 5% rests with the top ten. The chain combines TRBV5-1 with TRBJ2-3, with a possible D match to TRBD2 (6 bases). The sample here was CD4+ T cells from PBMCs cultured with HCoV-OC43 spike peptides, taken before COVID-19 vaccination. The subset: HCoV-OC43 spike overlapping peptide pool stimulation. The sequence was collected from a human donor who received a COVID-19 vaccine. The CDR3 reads CASSLTGVISTDTQYF. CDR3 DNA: TGCGCCAGCAGCTTGACGGGGGTCATTAGCACAGATACGCAGTATTTT. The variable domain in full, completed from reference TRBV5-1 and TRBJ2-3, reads KAGVTQTPRYLIKTRGQQVTLSCSPISGHRSVSWYQQTPGQGLQFLFEYFSETQRNKGNFPGRFSGRQFSNSRSEMNVSTLELGDSALYLCASSLTGVISTDTQYFGPGTRLTVL.